This TCR beta chain was sequenced for a study of PD-1 blockade in classical Hodgkin lymphoma. Each and every patient relapsed after autologous stem cell transplantation, and patients got differing brentuximab vedotin exposure. TCRdb keeps only in-frame clones here, not all; method: immunoSEQ multiplex PCR. This table has 66,000 or so clones, 60% to 80% appearing once. CDR1 and CDR2 from the germline V gene are SGHRS and YFSETQ. The CDR3 extends over 16 amino acids. The V segment lost 2 bases and the J segment 5 bases; nucleotides outside the gene matches: 12. Whole-study findings and limits: With CD4+ cells, TCR diversity rose significantly by C4D1, but not with CD8+ cells. Complete responders' diversity at baseline resembled that of newly diagnosed patients. Newly diagnosed patients were said to have less baseline TCR diversity than healthy donors did.

About this clone: The antigen remains unidentified.

Sequences were derived from peripheral blood mononuclear cells (PBMCs), sampled before the second cycle of nivolumab. The receptor comes from a human donor with classical Hodgkin lymphoma. The chain couples TRBV5-1 to TRBJ1-1; 7 nucleotides agree with TRBD1. The CDR3 DNA follows: TGCGCCAGCAGCTTAGATTGGACAGGTTCGGGGACTGAAGCTTTCTTT. As protein: CASSLDWTGSGTEAFF.